This T cell receptor beta chain was identified during a study of blood T cell repertoires in COVID-19 (dated by TCRdb to 2020 to 2021). Study-wide context: Samples from collaborators originated in the United States, Italy and Spain and spanned both the acute and convalescent phases of COVID-19. The material from the prospective study consisted of cDNA or gDNA derived from T cells, B-cell-depleted T cells, or PBMCs. Deeply sampled blood TCRbeta repertoires from subjects exposed to, actively infected with, or recovered from COVID-19 were included in the dataset. A freely available public database, intended as a resource for researchers studying the immune response to SARS-CoV-2, is where the repertoires were released. The samples were drawn from the first 160 participants of the ongoing ImmuneRACE study and from 950 to 1,500 subjects provided by 6 global collaborators. The sample metadata nearly always contained a de-identified subject ID, COVID-19 status, age in years and sex. Where HLA class I and class II types were available, the types were taken from metadata supplied by the sample provider, not from assay-based typing.

The immunoSEQ Assay, a bias-controlled multiplex PCR, was used to amplify TCRbeta CDR3 regions from genomic DNA. Processing in the source paper ran as follows. The number of nucleated cells in each sample was estimated from the amplification of reference gene primers within the assay. Sequence reads were collapsed and filtered to measure the absolute abundance of every unique TCRbeta CDR3 rearrangement. For each sample, productive Simpson clonality was calculated by taking the square root of Simpson's diversity index across productive rearrangements. Sourced from immuneACCESS, this table was stored by TCRdb with only in-frame sequences that have V and J called. A share of the clones is absent; for the studies checked, an unresolved V gene accounts for under half, and the remainder has no known explanation. For V, J and clone size, that table is used; D and trimming come from the DNA. The sample table lists around 140,000 clones, about 89% of them with a count of one. Roughly 3.9% of the sample lies in the top ten.

One collaborating source in Seattle enrolled patients while the patients were actively infected and followed the patients over time throughout the course of disease. Collaborating institutions collected whole blood in K2EDTA tubes following their own protocols. For TCRbeta analysis, collaborators shipped samples in one of three forms: frozen whole blood, isolated PBMCs, or DNA extracted from either of those sample types. Comments on this clone: This receptor's antigen is unknown. Base qualities are missing; no much larger clone stands one base away.

The germline V gene supplies CDR1 SGHRS and CDR2 YFSETQ. The germline V and J ends show losses of 0 bases and 6 bases respectively, and no gene match explains 6 bases of the junction. From the cysteine through the phenylalanine, the CDR3 covers 15 amino acids. CDR3 DNA is the only sequence kept; it has 45 bases, read in frame from the first base. Overall results and qualifications from the work: The amount of clinical and demographic metadata varied by source and participant and was provided uncurated.

The V and J genes are TRBV5-1 and TRBJ2-1; TRBD2 lines up with 7 middle nucleotides. Sequences were obtained from peripheral blood. The receptor was derived from a man aged 60-69 years with COVID-19, enrolled during active disease. The DNA sequence follows: TGCGCCAGCAGCTTGGGAGCGGGGCTATCCAATGAGCAGTTCTTC. It specifies CASSLGAGLSNEQFF.